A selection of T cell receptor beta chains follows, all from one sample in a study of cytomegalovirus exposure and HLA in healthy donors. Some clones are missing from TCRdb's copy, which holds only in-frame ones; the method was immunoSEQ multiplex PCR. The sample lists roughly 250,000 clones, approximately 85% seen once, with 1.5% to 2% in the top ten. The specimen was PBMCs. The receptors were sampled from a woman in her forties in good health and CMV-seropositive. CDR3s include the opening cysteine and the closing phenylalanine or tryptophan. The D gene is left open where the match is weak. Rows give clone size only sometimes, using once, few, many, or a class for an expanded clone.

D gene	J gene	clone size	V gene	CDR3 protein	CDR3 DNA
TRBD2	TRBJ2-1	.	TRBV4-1	CASSQDMAGGSYNEQFF	TGCGCCAGCAGCCAAGATATGGCGGGAGGCTCCTACAATGAGCAGTTCTTC
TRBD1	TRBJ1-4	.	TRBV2	CASLRDSLNEKLFF	TGTGCCAGCCTCAGGGACAGCCTTAATGAAAAACTGTTTTTT
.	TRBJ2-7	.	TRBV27	CASSEWAGYEQYF	TGTGCCAGCAGCGAATGGGCAGGCTACGAGCAGTACTTC
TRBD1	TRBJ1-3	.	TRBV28	CASSPIRTGQGNTIYF	TGTGCCAGCAGTCCCATCCGGACAGGCCAGGGAAACACCATATATTTT
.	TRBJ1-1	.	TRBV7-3	CASSLDRNTEAFF	TGTGCCAGCAGCCTGGACAGGAACACTGAAGCTTTCTTT
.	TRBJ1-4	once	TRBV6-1	CASSDPAGPTNEKLFF	TGTGCCAGCAGTGATCCCGCAGGCCCAACTAATGAAAAACTGTTTTTT
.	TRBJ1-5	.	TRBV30	CAWMRPYSNQPQHF	TGTGCCTGGATGCGCCCTTATAGCAATCAGCCCCAGCATTTT
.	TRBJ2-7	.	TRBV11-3	CASGTRMGASEQYF	TGTGCCAGCGGAACCCGAATGGGGGCGAGCGAGCAGTACTTC
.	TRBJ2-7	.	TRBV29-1	CSVGRDSSYEQYF	TGCAGCGTTGGGCGGGACTCATCCTACGAGCAGTACTTC
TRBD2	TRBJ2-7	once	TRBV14	CASSQLAGAREQYF	TGTGCCAGCAGCCAGCTAGCGGGAGCGCGGGAGCAGTACTTC
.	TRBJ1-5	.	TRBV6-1	CASSEGQLQNQPQHF	TGTGCCAGCAGTGAAGGACAGCTCCAGAATCAGCCCCAGCATTTT
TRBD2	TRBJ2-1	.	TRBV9	CASSVGQRGYNEQFF	TGTGCCAGCAGCGTAGGCCAGCGGGGATACAATGAGCAGTTCTTC
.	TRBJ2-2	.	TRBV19	CASRPQGLDTGELFF	TGTGCCAGTAGGCCACAGGGTTTGGACACCGGGGAGCTGTTTTTT
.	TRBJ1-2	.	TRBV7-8	CASSPSDSHGYTF	TGTGCCAGCAGCCCAAGCGACAGTCATGGCTACACCTTC
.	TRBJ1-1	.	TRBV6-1	CASTRGGNLNTEAFF	TGTGCCAGCACCCGGGGGGGGAACTTGAACACTGAAGCTTTCTTT
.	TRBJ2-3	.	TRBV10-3	CAISESPSPRTDTQYF	TGTGCCATCAGTGAGTCGCCTAGCCCTCGCACAGATACGCAGTATTTT
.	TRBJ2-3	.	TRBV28	CASKDGGGKTDTQYF	TGTGCCAGCAAGGATGGGGGAGGAAAGACAGATACGCAGTATTTT
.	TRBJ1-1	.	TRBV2	CASRGMSTEAFF	TGTGCCAGCCGGGGGATGAGTACTGAAGCTTTCTTT
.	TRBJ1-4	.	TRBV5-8	CASSLGRGGEKLFF	TGTGCCAGCAGCTTGGGCAGGGGTGGTGAAAAACTGTTTTTT
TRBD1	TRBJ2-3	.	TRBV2	CASSEQGAIFIDTQYF	TGTGCCAGCAGTGAACAGGGGGCGATCTTCATAGATACGCAGTATTTT
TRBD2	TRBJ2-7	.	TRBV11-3	CASSPETSDHPYEQYF	TGTGCCAGCAGCCCCGAGACTAGCGACCACCCCTACGAGCAGTACTTC
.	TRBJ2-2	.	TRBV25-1	CASSEFITGELFF	TGTGCCAGCAGTGAGTTCATTACCGGGGAGCTGTTTTTT
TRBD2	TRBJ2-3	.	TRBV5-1	CASRWGLAGVRDTQYF	TGCGCCAGCAGGTGGGGACTAGCGGGAGTGCGGGATACGCAGTATTTT
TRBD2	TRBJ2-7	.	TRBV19	CASSTSGRSSYEQYF	TGTGCCAGTAGTACTAGCGGGAGGAGCTCCTACGAGCAGTACTTC
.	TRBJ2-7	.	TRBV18	CASSPNRNEQYF	TGTGCCAGCTCACCAAACAGGAACGAGCAGTACTTC
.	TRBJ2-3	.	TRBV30	CAWSVSRVTPDTQYF	TGTGCCTGGAGTGTTTCCAGGGTAACCCCAGATACGCAGTATTTT
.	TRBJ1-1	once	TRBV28	CASPPATAGRTEAFF	TGTGCCAGCCCCCCGGCGACGGCGGGTCGCACTGAAGCTTTCTTT
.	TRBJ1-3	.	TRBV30	CAWSLTGSGNTIYF	TGTGCCTGGAGTCTCACAGGTAGTGGAAACACCATATATTTT
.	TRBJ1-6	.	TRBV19	CASSIGGRGESPLHF	TGTGCCAGTAGTATCGGCGGCAGGGGAGAATCACCCCTCCACTTT
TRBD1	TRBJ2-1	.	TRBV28	CASSHGTGVLLRQFF	TGTGCCAGCAGCCACGGGACAGGGGTTCTATTGCGGCAGTTCTTC
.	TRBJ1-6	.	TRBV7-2	CASSSGVLNSPLHF	TGTGCCAGCAGCTCAGGGGTCCTGAATTCACCCCTCCACTTT
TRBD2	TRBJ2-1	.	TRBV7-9	CASSSRLAGGSYNEQFF	TGTGCCAGCAGCTCCAGACTAGCGGGAGGATCCTACAATGAGCAGTTCTTC
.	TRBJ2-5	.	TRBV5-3	CARSPYQETQYF	TGTGCCAGAAGCCCGTACCAAGAGACCCAGTACTTC
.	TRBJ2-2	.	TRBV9	CASSGRDTGELFF	TGTGCCAGCAGCGGTCGGGACACCGGGGAGCTGTTTTTT
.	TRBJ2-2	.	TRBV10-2	CASSHEGGRTGELFF	TGCGCCAGCTCCCATGAGGGGGGGCGGACCGGGGAGCTGTTTTTT
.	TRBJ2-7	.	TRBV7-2	CASSLGSITYEQYF	TGTGCCAGCAGCTTGGGGAGTATCACCTACGAGCAGTACTTC
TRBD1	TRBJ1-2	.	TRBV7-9	CASSLEGGGADGYTF	TGTGCCAGCAGCTTAGAAGGAGGGGGCGCGGATGGCTACACCTTC
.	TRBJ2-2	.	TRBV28	CASSPGDSGTGELFF	TGTGCCAGCAGTCCTGGGGACTCCGGCACCGGGGAGCTGTTTTTT
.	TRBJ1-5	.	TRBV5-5	CASSWTGGNQPQHF	TGTGCCAGCAGTTGGACCGGGGGCAATCAGCCCCAGCATTTT
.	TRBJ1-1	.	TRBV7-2	CASSLVPGLLF	TGTGCCAGCAGCTTAGTACCAGGCCTCCTATTT
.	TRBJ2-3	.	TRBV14	CASSQGRTLLNTDTQYF	TGTGCCAGCAGCCAAGGGAGGACCCTTCTAAACACAGATACGCAGTATTTT
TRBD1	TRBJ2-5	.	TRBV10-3	CAISAGTGAQETQYF	TGTGCCATCAGTGCCGGGACAGGGGCGCAAGAGACCCAGTACTTC
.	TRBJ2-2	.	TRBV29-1	CSVHQGNTGELFF	TGCAGCGTGCATCAGGGTAACACCGGGGAGCTGTTTTTT
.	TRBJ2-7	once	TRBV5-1	CASSLVELGGPYEQYF	TGCGCCAGCAGCTTGGTGGAACTCGGGGGGCCCTACGAGCAGTACTTC
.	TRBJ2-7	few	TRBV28	CASRDFYEQYF	TGTGCCAGCCGGGACTTCTACGAGCAGTACTTC
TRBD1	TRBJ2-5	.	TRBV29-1	CSVESQGAKETQYF	TGCAGCGTTGAGAGCCAGGGGGCTAAGGAGACCCAGTACTTC
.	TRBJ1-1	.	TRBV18	CASSPPSGNTEAFF	TGTGCCAGCTCACCACCTTCAGGGAACACTGAAGCTTTCTTT
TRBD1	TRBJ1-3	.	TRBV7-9	CSSSSGQLLSGNTIYF	TGTTCCAGCAGCTCGGGACAGCTCCTCTCTGGAAACACCATATATTTT
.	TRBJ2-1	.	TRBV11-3	CASSLASGAYNEQFF	TGTGCCAGCAGCTTAGCCAGCGGAGCGTACAATGAGCAGTTCTTC
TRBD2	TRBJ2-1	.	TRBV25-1	CASSKTSGSSYNEQFF	TGTGCCAGCAGTAAGACTAGCGGTAGCTCCTACAATGAGCAGTTCTTC
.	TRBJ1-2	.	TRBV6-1	CASSGWGDINYGYTF	TGTGCCAGCAGCGGGTGGGGGGATATTAACTATGGCTACACCTTC
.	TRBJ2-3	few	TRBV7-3	CASSGIHAGPDTQYF	TGTGCCAGCAGCGGGATACACGCAGGGCCAGATACGCAGTATTTT
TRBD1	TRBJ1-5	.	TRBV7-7	CASSCQGVGQPQHF	TGTGCCAGCAGCTGTCAGGGGGTAGGTCAGCCCCAGCATTTT
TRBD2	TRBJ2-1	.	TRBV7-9	CASSPRLAGAPNEQFF	TGTGCCAGCAGCCCTAGACTAGCGGGAGCACCCAATGAGCAGTTCTTC
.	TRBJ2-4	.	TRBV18	CASSLFPGTSFTGDIQYF	TGTGCCAGCTCACTTTTTCCCGGGACTTCTTTCACGGGGGATATTCAGTACTTC